The clone carrying this TCR beta chain turned up a few times. The length of the CDR3 is 14 residues. V lost 7 bases and J 3 bases, leaving 16 bases between the germline ends. The germline V gene has CDR1 MNHEY and CDR2 SVGAGI. In TCRdb, the 5' RACE reads were re-called with MiXCR into one record per CDR3 protein. The sample records about 57,000 distinct CDR3 sequences, roughly 17% being singletons. This specimen comes from a study of T cells of healthy individuals. The chain joins TRBV6-5 to TRBJ2-7; maybe TRBD2 (7 bases). The source is a human donor in good health. The CDR3 DNA reads TGTGCCAGCAAGACAACGGGGGGCCGCTACGAGCAGTACTTC. Translated, it gives CASKTTGGRYEQYF.